These 10 T cell receptor beta chains share one sample of origin, sequenced in a study of blood T cell repertoires in COVID-19. Produced via immunoSEQ multiplex PCR; TCRdb's table is partial and in-frame only. The sample lists just over 650,000 clones; about 90% were seen once. The sample comprised peripheral blood. These receptors originate from a woman younger than 30 with acute or convalescent COVID-19.

As to this clone: Other DNA sequences in this specimen translate into the identical CDR3. The J gene is TRBJ1-1, the V gene TRBV24-1, with D uncertain. This CDR3 contains 13 residues. Looked up from germline, CDR1 is KGHDR and CDR2 is SFDVKD. V was pared by 3 bases and J by 2 bases, with 6 bases between. The CDR3, as DNA: TGTGCCACCAGTGATCGGGGAAACACTGAAGCTTTCTTT. Translated: CATSDRGNTEAFF.

J is TRBJ1-5 and V is TRBV30; D not resolved. CDR3 length: 13 residues. The germline gives CDR1 GTSNPN, CDR2 SVGIG (reference sequence). V gave up 0 bases and J gave up 2 bases, with 5 bases separating them. This chain's CDR3 is CAWSVGRNQPQHF. The DNA for the CDR3 is TGTGCCTGGAGTGTTGGGCGCAATCAGCCCCAGCATTTT.

This clone was detected many times. The chain employs TRBV6-1 and TRBJ1-1; 10 nucleotides align to TRBD1. The CDR3 length is 16 residues. The trim removed 2 bases at V and 5 bases at J, leaving 8 bases unmatched. CDR1 MNHNS and CDR2 SASEGT come from the germline V gene. CDR3 sequence (DNA): TGTGCCAGCAGTGAACACGGGACAGGGGCGAGGACTGAAGCTTTCTTT. This encodes CASSEHGTGARTEAFF.

CDR3 sequence: CASSLQQGQAFF. Here the CDR3 DNA reads TGCGCCAGCAGCCTACAACAGGGGCAAGCTTTCTTT. The genes are TRBV5-1 and TRBJ1-1, with TRBD1 matching over 7 bases. Germline V gene sequence: CDR1 SGHRS, CDR2 YFSETQ. The CDR3 contains 12 residues. Trimming took 4 bases from V and 9 from J; bases not matched to a gene: 6.

This clone showed up just once. The chain has TRBV7-9 and TRBJ1-1; D unclear. V was trimmed by 5 bases and J by 1 base, leaving 14 bases between them. The CDR3 loop spans 15 amino acids. CDR1 SEHNR and CDR2 FQNEAQ come from the germline V gene (reference sequence). CDR3 sequence reads: CASSQKVWRNTEAFF. The CDR3 DNA sequence: TGTGCCAGCAGCCAGAAGGTGTGGAGGAACACTGAAGCTTTCTTT.

The chain carries TRBV28 and TRBJ1-1; 9 nucleotides match TRBD1. The length of the CDR3 is 15 residues. Germline CDR1 reads MDHEN; CDR2 reads SYDVKM. The V segment lost 5 bases and the J segment 4 bases; nucleotides outside the gene matches: 8. CDR3 region: CASSLQGAQGTEAFF. The CDR3 nucleotides read TGTGCCAGCAGTCTACAGGGGGCGCAGGGCACTGAAGCTTTCTTT.

The V call is TRBV5-1, the J call TRBJ1-2; 7 positions agree with TRBD1. J gave up 3 bases and V 4 bases, and 6 bases lay outside the gene matches. The length of the CDR3 is 14 residues. CDR1 SGHRS and CDR2 YFSETQ come from the germline V gene. CDR3 nucleotide sequence: TGCGCCAGCAGCAAATTTCAGGGGGACTATGGCTACACCTTC. It is translated as CASSKFQGDYGYTF.

This clone has a handful of counts. The V call is TRBV7-9, the J call TRBJ1-1; the D gene is possibly TRBD1 (6 bases). The ends were cut back, 4 bases at V and 1 base at J, with 16 bases in the middle. Per germline, CDR1 SEHNR and CDR2 FQNEAQ (reference sequence). CDR3 size: 16 residues. The CDR3 DNA reads as TGTGCCAGCAGCTCCAATCCAGGGGAGACGAACACTGAAGCTTTCTTT. Translation: CASSSNPGETNTEAFF.

CDR3 sequence (DNA): TGTGCCAGCAGCTTCAGGGAAACCCACTATGGCTACACCTTC. This sequence encodes CASSFRETHYGYTF. The chain has TRBV7-9 and TRBJ1-2; weak D call: TRBD1 (5 bases). With 3 bases removed from V and 3 bases from J, the gap between germline ends came to 11 bases. Germline V CDR1 and CDR2: SEHNR, FQNEAQ (reference sequence). The CDR3 runs 14 residues.

V is TRBV10-3 and J is TRBJ2-7; a possible D gene is TRBD1 (5 bases). The CDR3 totals 14 residues. Trimming removed 3 bases at V and 2 bases at J, with 11 bases between. Per germline, CDR1 ENHRY and CDR2 SYGVKD. The CDR3 here is CAISEGWTTYEQYF. DNA for the CDR3: TGTGCCATCAGTGAAGGTTGGACAACCTACGAGCAGTACTTC.